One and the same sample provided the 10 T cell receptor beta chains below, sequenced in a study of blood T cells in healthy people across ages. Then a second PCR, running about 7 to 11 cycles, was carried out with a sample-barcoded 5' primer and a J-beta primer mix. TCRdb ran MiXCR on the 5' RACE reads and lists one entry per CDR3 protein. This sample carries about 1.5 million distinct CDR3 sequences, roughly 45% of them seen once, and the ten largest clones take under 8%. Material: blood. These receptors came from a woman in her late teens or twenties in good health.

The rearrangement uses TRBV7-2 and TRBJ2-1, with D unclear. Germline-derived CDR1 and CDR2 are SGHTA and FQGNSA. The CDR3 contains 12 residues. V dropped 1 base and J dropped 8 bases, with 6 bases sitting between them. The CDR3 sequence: CASSLVWDEQFF. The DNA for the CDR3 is TGTGCCAGCAGCTTAGTATGGGATGAGCAGTTCTTC.

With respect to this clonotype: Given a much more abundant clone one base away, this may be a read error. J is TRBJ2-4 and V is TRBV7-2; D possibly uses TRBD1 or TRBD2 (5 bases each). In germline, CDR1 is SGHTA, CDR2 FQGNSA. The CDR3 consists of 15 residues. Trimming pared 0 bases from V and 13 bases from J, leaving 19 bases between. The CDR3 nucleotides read TGTGCCAGCAGCTTAGCCGGGACCACTAAAGAGTCCCAGTACTTC. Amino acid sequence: CASSLAGTTKESQYF.

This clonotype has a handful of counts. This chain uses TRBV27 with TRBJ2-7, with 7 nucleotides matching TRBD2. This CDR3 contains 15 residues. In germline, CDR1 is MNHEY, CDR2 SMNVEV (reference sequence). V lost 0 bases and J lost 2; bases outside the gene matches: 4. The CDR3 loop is CASSLSGRGAYEQYF. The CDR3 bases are TGTGCCAGCAGTTTATCGGGTCGGGGGGCCTACGAGCAGTACTTC.

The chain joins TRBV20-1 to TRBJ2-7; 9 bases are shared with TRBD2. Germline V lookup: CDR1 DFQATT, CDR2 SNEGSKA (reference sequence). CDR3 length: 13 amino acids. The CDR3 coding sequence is TGCAGAGGCGACAGCGGGGGGTTTTACGAGCAGTACTTC. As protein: CRGDSGGFYEQYF.

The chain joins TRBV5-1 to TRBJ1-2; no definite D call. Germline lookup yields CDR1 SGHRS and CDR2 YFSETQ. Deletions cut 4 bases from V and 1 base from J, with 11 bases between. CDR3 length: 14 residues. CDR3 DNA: TGCGCCAGCAGCACGAGAATCAGTAACTATGGCTACACCTTC. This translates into CASSTRISNYGYTF.

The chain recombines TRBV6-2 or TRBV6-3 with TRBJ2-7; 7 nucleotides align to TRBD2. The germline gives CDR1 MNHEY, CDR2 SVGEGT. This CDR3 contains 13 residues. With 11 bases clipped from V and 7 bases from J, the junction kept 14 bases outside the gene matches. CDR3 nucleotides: TGTGCCGCCGGGAGCGGGACCTACAATGAGCAGTACTTC. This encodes CAAGSGTYNEQYF.

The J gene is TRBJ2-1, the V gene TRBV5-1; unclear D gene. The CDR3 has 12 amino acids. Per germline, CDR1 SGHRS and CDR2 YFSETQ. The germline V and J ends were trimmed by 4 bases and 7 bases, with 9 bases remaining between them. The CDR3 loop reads CASSPQKNEQFF. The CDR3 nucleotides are TGCGCCAGCAGCCCCCAGAAAAATGAGCAGTTCTTC. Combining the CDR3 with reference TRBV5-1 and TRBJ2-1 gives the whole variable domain KAGVTQTPRYLIKTRGQQVTLSCSPISGHRSVSWYQQTPGQGLQFLFEYFSETQRNKGNFPGRFSGRQFSNSRSEMNVSTLELGDSALYLCASSPQKNEQFFGPGTRLTVL.

CDR3 nucleotide sequence: TGCAGCGTTGACTATAACCGGGACAGGCCCCTGCCCCGCTATGGCTACACCTTC. Translation: CSVDYNRDRPLPRYGYTF. The chain links TRBV29-1 to TRBJ1-2, with 8 bases matching TRBD1. CDR3 length equals 18 residues. Germline trimming cut 3 bases from V and 4 bases from J; bases unmatched to any gene: 19. In germline, CDR1 is SQVTM, CDR2 ANQGSEA.

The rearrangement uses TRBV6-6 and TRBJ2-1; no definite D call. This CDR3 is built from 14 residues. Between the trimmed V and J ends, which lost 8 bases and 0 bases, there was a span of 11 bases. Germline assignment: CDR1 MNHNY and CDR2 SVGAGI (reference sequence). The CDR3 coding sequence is TGTGCCAGCGCTACGGAAAGCTCCTACAATGAGCAGTTCTTC. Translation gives CASATESSYNEQFF.

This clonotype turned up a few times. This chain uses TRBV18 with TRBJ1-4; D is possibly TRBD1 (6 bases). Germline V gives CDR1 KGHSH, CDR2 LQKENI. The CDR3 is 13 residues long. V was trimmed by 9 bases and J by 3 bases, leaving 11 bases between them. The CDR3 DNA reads TGTGCCAGTCGCAGGGGCGCTAATGAAAAACTGTTTTTT. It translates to CASRRGANEKLFF.